This T cell receptor beta chain is drawn from a study of CD4+ T cells in melanoma. Study outcomes and limitations: In melanoma, neoantigen-specific CD4+ T cells reportedly differed in differentiation state.

In regard to this clone: Antigen specificity is unknown.

Clones were sequenced by immunoSEQ multiplex PCR, and TCRdb holds only the in-frame ones, with some missing. The repertoire holds 15,000 to 20,000 clones, with roughly 80% as singletons. The CDR3 sequence is 15 residues long. The germline V gene has CDR1 SEHNR and CDR2 FQNEAQ (reference sequence). V was clipped by 6 bases and J by 6 bases; unmatched bases: 13. The clonotype comes from a human donor with melanoma. The material sequenced was cells from a culture (not recorded whether cultured in vitro). V is TRBV7-9 and J is TRBJ1-2; TRBD1 aligns across 7 bases. This CDR3 reads CASRVPRGRSDGYTF. In nucleotides, the CDR3 is TGTGCCAGCAGGGTTCCCAGGGGGAGAAGTGATGGCTACACCTTC.